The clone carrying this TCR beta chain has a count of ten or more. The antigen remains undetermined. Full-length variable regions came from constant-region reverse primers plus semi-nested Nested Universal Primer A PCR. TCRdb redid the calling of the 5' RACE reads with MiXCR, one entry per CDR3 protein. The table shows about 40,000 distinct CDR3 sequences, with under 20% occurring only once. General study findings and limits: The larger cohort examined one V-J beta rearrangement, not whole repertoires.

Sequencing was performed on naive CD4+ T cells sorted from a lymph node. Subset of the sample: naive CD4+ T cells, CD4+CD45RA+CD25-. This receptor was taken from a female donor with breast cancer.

DNA for the CDR3: TGTGCCAGCGGCAGTTCGGAAACGACAGGCCTGTTCTTC. This gives the protein CASGSSETTGLFF. The chain combines TRBV6-6 with TRBJ2-1, with D possibly matching TRBD1 (6 bases). V lost 8 bases to trimming and J lost 15 bases, with 23 bases between them. Germline CDR1 reads MNHNY; CDR2 reads SVGAGI (reference sequence). The CDR3 runs to 13 residues.